This TCR beta chain was documented in a study of blood T cell repertoires in COVID-19. Background on the study: The analysed material was cDNA or gDNA that came from T cells, B-cell-depleted T cells, or PBMCs.

Original processing notes: Reference gene primers were amplified, and this amplification served to estimate nucleated cell counts. The protocol was immunoSEQ multiplex PCR, while the TCRdb copy is restricted to in-frame clones and leaves out a portion. V, J and clone size reflect that table, while D and trimming were determined from the DNA. This table has roughly 250,000 clones, approximately 90% appearing once. Germline V gene sequence: CDR1 MNHGY, CDR2 SAAAGT. Trimming took off 2 bases at V and 7 bases at J, with 6 bases between the two ends. The CDR3 has 11 amino acids. Adults between about 18 and 89 years of age took part from 24 US areas. Cohorts were based on clinical histories the participants reported.

The V gene is TRBV6-8, the J gene TRBJ2-7, with D possibly being TRBD2 (5 bases). Sample: PBMCs or T cells enriched from blood (not recorded which). The source of this sequence is a woman in her twenties or thirties with acute COVID-19. The CDR3 region is CASSYRREQYF. CDR3 bases: TGTGCCAGCAGTTACAGGAGGGAGCAGTACTTC.